This T cell receptor beta chain was identified during a study of post-analysis software for immune sequencing data. Carried by the TCR beta cDNA libraries were unique molecular identifiers. TCRdb called the PCR reads again in MiXCR, with one record for every CDR3 protein. The profile shows hundreds of thousands of distinct CDR3 sequences, roughly 50% of them singletons. There are a few counts of this clonotype. What it binds is unknown. In germline, CDR1 is DFQATT, CDR2 SNEGSKA (reference sequence). V lost 3 bases and J 1 base, leaving 9 bases between the germline ends. This CDR3 comprises 13 residues. Notes on the study in general: Patients carried roughly five TRBV segments more frequently than controls did, and TRBV5-6, TRBV5-1 and TRBV20-1 were among them. Multiple sclerosis patients had significantly lower normalized Chao1 diversity than controls.

The receptor was derived from a girl between 5 and 17 years old with multiple sclerosis. The V gene is TRBV20-1, the J gene TRBJ1-2; a possible D gene is TRBD1 (6 bases). The sample was blood. CDR3 in DNA: TGCAGTGCTAGTATGGACAGTAACTATGGCTACACCTTC. This encodes CSASMDSNYGYTF.